This T cell receptor (beta chain) was identified during a study of T-cell memory formation after mild COVID-19. Overall study context: The TCR clusters were mostly specific to one donor.

Note on this clonotype: What it binds is not known.

Per the germline V gene, CDR1 is MNHNS and CDR2 is SASEGT. Trimming shortened V by 1 base and J by 0 bases, and 7 bases separated the two germline ends. The CDR3 totals 14 residues. TCRdb ran MiXCR on the 5' RACE reads and lists one entry per CDR3 protein. The sample includes approximately 500,000 distinct CDR3 sequences, roughly 25% seen only once; the top ten take approximately 12%. Study-wide findings and caveats: Some responding clones appeared in pre-infection memory, suggesting cross-reactive memory joined. Nothing showed for sure that second-wave clones peaking on day 37 were SARS-CoV-2 specific.

V gene TRBV6-1 combines with J gene TRBJ2-7; D is unclear. Sequencing input: PBMCs or a T cell subset sorted from them (not recorded which). The clonotype comes from an adult woman who had mild COVID-19 (a few samples of this study predate the infection). Cell type and time point are not known. Here the CDR3 reads CASSEGPRSYEQYF. The DNA of the CDR3 is TGTGCCAGCAGTGAAGGCCCCCGCTCCTACGAGCAGTACTTC.